Described below is a single T cell receptor (beta chain) sequence and its context. What it recognizes is unknown. Assay: immunoSEQ multiplex PCR; the TCRdb copy retains only in-frame clones and omits some. The sample includes under 1,100,000 clones, 65% to 75% seen only once; the top ten take about 1.5%. These data are taken from a study of shared clonotypes between healthy human individuals. The study's findings and limits: Generation probability values for non-shared clonotypes were lower than those for clonotypes shared by all four donors. The naive CD4 repertoires of several donors were compared, and around 5% of clonotypes were shared.

Division of CD4+ cells produced a CD45RA+ naive subset and a CD45RA-negative memory subset. This clonotype was obtained from a man aged 18 to 29 in good health. Sequenced sample: memory CD4+ T cells sorted from blood. Noted subset: CD45RA-negative fraction.

The CDR3 nucleotides read TGTGCCAGCAGCGTACGGGAATCGGCCGGGGAGCTGTTTTTT. This gives the protein CASSVRESAGELFF. The chain carries TRBV9 and TRBJ2-2, with D perhaps TRBD2 (5 bases). Germline V gene lookup returns CDR1 SGDLS and CDR2 YYNGEE. The CDR3 is 14 residues long. Trimming removed 1 base from V and 6 bases from J, with 10 bases in between.